This T cell receptor (beta chain) was observed in a study of cytomegalovirus exposure and HLA in healthy donors. V was pared by 0 bases and J by 9 bases, with 13 bases between. This CDR3 is 14 amino acids long. CDR1 and CDR2 from the germline V gene are SGDLS and YYNGEE. 13 Jbeta primers and 60 Vbeta primers were used for the PCR. Measured with immunoSEQ multiplex PCR; TCRdb has only the in-frame clones, and not every one. Here the sample spans under 200,000 clones, around four fifths being singletons. Sequenced: PBMCs. The chain recombines TRBV9 with TRBJ2-4; maybe TRBD2 (7 bases). This clonotype was sampled from a young man in good health and CMV-seronegative. CDR3 amino acids: CASSVEPGEGIQYF. CDR3 coding DNA: TGTGCCAGCAGCGTAGAACCAGGGGAGGGCATTCAGTACTTC.